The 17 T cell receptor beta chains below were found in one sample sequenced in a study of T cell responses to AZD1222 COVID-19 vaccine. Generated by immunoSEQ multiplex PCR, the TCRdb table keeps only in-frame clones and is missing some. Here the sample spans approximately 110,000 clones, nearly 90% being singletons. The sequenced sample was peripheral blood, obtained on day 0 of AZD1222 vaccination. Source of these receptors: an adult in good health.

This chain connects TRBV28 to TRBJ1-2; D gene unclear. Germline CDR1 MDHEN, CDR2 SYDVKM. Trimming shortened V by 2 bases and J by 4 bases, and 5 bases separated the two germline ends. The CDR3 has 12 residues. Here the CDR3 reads CASSLPGYGYTF. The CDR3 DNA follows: TGTGCCAGCAGTTTACCCGGCTATGGCTACACCTTC.

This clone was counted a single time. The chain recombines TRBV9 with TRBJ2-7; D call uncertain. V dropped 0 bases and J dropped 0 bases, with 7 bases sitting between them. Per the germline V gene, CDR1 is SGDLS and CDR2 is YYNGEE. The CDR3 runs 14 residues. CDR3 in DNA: TGTGCCAGCAGCGTAGGTACCCTCTCCTACGAGCAGTACTTC. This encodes CASSVGTLSYEQYF.

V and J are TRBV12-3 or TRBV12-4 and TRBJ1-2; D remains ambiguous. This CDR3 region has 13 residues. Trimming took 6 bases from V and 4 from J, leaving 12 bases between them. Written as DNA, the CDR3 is TGTGCCAGCAGACCCGGGCTTCCCTATGGCTACACCTTC. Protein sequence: CASRPGLPYGYTF.

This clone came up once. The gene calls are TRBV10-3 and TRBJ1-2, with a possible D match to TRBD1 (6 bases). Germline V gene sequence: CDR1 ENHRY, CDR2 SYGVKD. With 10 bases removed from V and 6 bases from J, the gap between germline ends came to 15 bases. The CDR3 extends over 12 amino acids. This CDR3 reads CATSQGPDGYTF. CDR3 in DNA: TGTGCCACCTCCCAGGGGCCAGATGGCTACACCTTC.

The CDR3 DNA is TGTGCCAGCACCCCTCGGGCAGGGAACTATGGCTACACCTTC. This codes for CASTPRAGNYGYTF. The chain carries TRBV6-5 and TRBJ1-2; possibly TRBD1 for D (5 bases). V shed 7 bases and J shed 2 bases, with 14 bases lying between them. The CDR3 is made up of 14 amino acids. In germline, CDR1 is MNHEY, CDR2 SVGAGI.

CDR3 bases: TGTGCCAGCAGCCGGAGCTCGGAAGAAAAACTGTTTTTT. Translating it yields CASSRSSEEKLFF. The chain has TRBV4-2 and TRBJ1-4; D uncertain. Germline V gene data show CDR1 as LGHNA and CDR2 as YNFKEQ. V dropped 4 bases and J dropped 8 bases, with 11 bases sitting between them. The CDR3 runs to 13 residues.

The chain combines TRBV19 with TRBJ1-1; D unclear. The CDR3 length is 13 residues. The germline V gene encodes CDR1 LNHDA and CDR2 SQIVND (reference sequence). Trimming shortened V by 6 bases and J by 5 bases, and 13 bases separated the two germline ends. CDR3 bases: TGTGCCAGTAGCCTCGGGCGCTGGACTGAAGCTTTCTTT. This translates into CASSLGRWTEAFF.

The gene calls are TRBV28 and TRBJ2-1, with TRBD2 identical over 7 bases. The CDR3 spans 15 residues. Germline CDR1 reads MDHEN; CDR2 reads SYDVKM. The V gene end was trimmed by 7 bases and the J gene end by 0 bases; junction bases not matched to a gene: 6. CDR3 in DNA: TGTGCCAGCACTGGGGGGGGGAGCTCCTACAATGAGCAGTTCTTC. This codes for CASTGGGSSYNEQFF.

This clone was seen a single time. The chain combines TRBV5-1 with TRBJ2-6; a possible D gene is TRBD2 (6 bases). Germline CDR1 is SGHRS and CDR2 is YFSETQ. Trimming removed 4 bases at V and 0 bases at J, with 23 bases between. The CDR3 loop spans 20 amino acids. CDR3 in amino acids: CASSPARPGAVTSGANVLTF. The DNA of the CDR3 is TGCGCCAGCAGCCCCGCCCGCCCGGGAGCCGTAACCTCTGGGGCCAACGTCCTGACTTTC. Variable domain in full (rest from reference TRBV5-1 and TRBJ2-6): KAGVTQTPRYLIKTRGQQVTLSCSPISGHRSVSWYQQTPGQGLQFLFEYFSETQRNKGNFPGRFSGRQFSNSRSEMNVSTLELGDSALYLCASSPARPGAVTSGANVLTFGAGSRLTVL.

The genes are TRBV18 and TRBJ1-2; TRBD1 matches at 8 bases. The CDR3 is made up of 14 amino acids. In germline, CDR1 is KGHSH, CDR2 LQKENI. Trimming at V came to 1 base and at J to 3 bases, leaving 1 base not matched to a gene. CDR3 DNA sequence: TGTGCCAGCTCACCACTGGACAGGGACTATGGCTACACCTTC. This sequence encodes CASSPLDRDYGYTF.

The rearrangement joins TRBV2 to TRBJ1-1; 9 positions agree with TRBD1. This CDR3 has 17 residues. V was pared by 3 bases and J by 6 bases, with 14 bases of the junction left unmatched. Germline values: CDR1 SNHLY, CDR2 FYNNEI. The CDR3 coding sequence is TGTGCCAGCAGTGATGGGCCCACCGGGACAGGGTTCGCTGAAGCTTTCTTT. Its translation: CASSDGPTGTGFAEAFF.

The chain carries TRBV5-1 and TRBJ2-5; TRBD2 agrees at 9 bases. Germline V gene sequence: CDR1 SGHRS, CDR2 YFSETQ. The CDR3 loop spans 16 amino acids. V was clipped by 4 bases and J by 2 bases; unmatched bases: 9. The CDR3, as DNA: TGCGCCAGCAGCCGGGGTACTAGCGGGTGGCAAGAGACCCAGTACTTC. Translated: CASSRGTSGWQETQYF.

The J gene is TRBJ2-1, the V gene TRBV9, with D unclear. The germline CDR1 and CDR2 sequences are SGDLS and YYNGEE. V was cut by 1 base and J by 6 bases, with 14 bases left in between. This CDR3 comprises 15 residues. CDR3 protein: CASSVLSPGVNEQFF. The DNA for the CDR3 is TGTGCCAGCAGCGTATTAAGCCCCGGTGTCAATGAGCAGTTCTTC.

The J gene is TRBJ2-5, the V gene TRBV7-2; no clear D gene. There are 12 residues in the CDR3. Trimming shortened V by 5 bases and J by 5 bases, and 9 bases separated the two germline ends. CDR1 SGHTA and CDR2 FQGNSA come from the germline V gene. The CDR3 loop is CASSPSPETQYF. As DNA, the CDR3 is TGTGCCAGCAGCCCGTCCCCTGAGACCCAGTACTTC.

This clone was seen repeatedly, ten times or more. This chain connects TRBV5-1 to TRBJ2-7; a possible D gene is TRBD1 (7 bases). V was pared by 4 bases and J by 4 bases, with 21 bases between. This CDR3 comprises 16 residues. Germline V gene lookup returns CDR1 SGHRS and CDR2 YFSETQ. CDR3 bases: TGCGCCAGCAGCCCAAAGACAGGAGGGGGCGGTTACGAGCAGTACTTC. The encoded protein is CASSPKTGGGGYEQYF.

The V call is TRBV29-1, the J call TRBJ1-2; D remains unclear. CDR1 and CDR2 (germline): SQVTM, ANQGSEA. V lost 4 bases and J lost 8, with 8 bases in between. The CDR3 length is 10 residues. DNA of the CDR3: TGCAGCGTTGGACGTCGGGGCTACACCTTC. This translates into CSVGRRGYTF. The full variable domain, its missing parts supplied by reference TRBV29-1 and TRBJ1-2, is SAVISQKPSRDICQRGTSLTIQCQVDSQVTMMFWYRQQPGQSLTLIATANQGSEATYESGFVIDKFPISRPNLTFSTLTVSNMSPEDSSIYLCSVGRRGYTFGSGTRLTVV.

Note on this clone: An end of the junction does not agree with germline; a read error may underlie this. The CDR3 loop is CASTLLRQGDTGELFF. CDR3 DNA: TGTGCCAGCACCTTACTCCGACAGGGGGACACCGGGGAGCTGTTTTTT. This chain uses TRBV7-6 with TRBJ2-2; 9 bases agree with TRBD1. In germline, CDR1 is SGHVS, CDR2 FNYEAQ. This CDR3 is built from 16 residues. The whole variable domain, remainder taken from reference TRBV7-6 and TRBJ2-2, is GAGVSQSPRYKVTKRGQDVALRCDPISGHVSLYWYRQALGQGPEFLTYFNYEAQQDKSGLPNDRFSAERPEGSISTLTIQRTEQRDSAMYRCASTLLRQGDTGELFFGEGSRLTVL.